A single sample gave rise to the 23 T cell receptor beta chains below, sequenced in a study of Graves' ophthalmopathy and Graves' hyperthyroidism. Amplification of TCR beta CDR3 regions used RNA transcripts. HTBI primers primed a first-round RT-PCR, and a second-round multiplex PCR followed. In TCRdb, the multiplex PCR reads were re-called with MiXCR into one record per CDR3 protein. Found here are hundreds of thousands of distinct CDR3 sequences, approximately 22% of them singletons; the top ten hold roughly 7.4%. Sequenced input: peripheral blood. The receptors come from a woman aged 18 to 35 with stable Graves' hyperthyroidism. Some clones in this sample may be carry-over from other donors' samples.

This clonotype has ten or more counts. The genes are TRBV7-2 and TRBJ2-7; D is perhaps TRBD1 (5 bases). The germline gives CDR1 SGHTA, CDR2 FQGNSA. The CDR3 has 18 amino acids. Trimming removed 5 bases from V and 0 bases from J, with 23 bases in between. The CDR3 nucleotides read TGTGCCAGCAGCCCTCGAAGTGTCAGGGAATACGTCTCCTACGAGCAGTACTTC. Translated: CASSPRSVREYVSYEQYF.

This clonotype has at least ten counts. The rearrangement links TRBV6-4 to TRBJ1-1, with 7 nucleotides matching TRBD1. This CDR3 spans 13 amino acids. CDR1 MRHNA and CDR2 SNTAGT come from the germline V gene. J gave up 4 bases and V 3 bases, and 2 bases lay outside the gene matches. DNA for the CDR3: TGTGCCAGCAGTGAGAGGGGGCTCACTGAAGCTTTCTTT. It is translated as CASSERGLTEAFF.

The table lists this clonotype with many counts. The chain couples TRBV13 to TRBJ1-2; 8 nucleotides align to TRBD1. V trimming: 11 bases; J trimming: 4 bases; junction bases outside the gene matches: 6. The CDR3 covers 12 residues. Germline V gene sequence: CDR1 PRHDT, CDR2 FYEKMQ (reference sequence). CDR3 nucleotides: TGTGCCGGGTTGGACAGGGTCTATGGCTACACCTTC. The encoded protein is CAGLDRVYGYTF.

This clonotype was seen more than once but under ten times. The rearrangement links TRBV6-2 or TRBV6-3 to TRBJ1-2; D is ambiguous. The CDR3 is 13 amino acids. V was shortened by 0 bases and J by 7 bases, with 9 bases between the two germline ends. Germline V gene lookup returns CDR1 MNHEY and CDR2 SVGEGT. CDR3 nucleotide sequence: TGTGCCAGCAGTTACTCTGAAACAACTGGCTACACCTTC. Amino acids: CASSYSETTGYTF.

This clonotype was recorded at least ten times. In DNA, the CDR3 is TGTGCCAGCAGTTTATTGGGCCCGGAGACCCAGTACTTC. As protein: CASSLLGPETQYF. The chain combines TRBV28 with TRBJ2-5; unclear D gene. In germline, CDR1 is MDHEN, CDR2 SYDVKM. Trimming removed 1 base at V and 5 bases at J, with 8 bases between. The length of the CDR3 is 13 residues.

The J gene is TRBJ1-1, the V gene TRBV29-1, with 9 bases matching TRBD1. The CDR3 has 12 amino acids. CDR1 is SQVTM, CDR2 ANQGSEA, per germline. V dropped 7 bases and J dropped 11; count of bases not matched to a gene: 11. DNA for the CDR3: TGCAGCGCCAGGACAGGGGTATTGGATGCTTTCTTT. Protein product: CSARTGVLDAFF. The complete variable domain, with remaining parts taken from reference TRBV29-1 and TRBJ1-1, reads SAVISQKPSRDICQRGTSLTIQCQVDSQVTMMFWYRQQPGQSLTLIATANQGSEATYESGFVIDKFPISRPNLTFSTLTVSNMSPEDSSIYLCSARTGVLDAFFGQGTRLTVV.

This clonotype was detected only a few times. CDR3 in amino acids: CASSQGFLPSYEQYF. In DNA form, the CDR3 reads TGTGCCAGCAGCCAAGGGTTCTTGCCCTCCTACGAGCAGTACTTC. V usage is TRBV3-1 and J usage is TRBJ2-7; no definite D call. V shed 1 base and J shed 0 bases, with 10 bases lying between them. CDR3 size: 15 residues. The V gene's germline CDR1 is LGHDT and CDR2 YNNKEL (reference sequence).

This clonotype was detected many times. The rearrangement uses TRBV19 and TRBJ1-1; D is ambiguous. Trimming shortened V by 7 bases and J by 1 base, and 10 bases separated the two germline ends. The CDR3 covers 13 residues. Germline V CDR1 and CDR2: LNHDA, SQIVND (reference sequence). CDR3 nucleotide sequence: TGTGCCAGTATTCCCGAGTCGAACACTGAAGCTTTCTTT. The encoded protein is CASIPESNTEAFF.

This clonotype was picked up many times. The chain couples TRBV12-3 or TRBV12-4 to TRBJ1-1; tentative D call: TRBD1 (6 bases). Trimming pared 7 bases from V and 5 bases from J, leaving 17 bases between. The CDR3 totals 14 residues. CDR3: CASKPRGGMTEAFF. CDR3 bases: TGTGCCAGCAAACCTAGAGGGGGGATGACTGAAGCTTTCTTT.

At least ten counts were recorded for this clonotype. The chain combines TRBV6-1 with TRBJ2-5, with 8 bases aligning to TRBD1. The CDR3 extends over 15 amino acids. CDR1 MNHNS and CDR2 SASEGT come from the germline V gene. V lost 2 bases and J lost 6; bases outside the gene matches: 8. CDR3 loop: CASSELDRGWQTQYF. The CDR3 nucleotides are TGTGCCAGCAGTGAATTAGACAGGGGTTGGCAGACCCAGTACTTC.

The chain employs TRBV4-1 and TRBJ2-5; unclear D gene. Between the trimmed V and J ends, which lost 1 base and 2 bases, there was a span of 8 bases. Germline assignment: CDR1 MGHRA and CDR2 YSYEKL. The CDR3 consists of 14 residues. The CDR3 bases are TGCGCCAGCAGCCAAGGAAACAGACAAGAGACCCAGTACTTC. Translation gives CASSQGNRQETQYF.

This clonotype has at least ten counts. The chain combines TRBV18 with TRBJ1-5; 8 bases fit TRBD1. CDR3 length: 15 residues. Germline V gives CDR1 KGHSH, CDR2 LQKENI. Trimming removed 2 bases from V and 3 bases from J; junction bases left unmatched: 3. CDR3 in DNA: TGTGCCAGCTCACCAGGGGGACAGGTCAATCAGCCCCAGCATTTT. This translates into CASSPGGQVNQPQHF.

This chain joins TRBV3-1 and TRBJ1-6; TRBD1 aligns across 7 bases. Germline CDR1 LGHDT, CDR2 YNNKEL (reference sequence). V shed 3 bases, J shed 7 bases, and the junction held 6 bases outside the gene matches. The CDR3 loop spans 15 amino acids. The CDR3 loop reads CASSHEGQINSPLHF. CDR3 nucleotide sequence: TGTGCCAGCAGCCACGAGGGACAGATAAATTCACCCCTCCACTTT. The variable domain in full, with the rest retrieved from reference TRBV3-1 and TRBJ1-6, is DTAVSQTPKYLVTQMGNDKSIKCEQNLGHDTMYWYKQDSKKFLKIMFSYNNKELIINETVPNRFSPKSPDKAHLNLHINSLELGDSAVYFCASSHEGQINSPLHFGNGTRLTVT.

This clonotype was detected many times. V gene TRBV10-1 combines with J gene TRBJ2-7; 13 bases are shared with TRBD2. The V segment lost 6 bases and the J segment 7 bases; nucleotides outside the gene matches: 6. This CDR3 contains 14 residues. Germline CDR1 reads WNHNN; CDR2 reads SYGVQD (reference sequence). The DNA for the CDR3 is TGCGCCAGCAGCCGGACTAGCGGGAGTGGGGAGCAGTACTTC. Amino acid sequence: CASSRTSGSGEQYF.

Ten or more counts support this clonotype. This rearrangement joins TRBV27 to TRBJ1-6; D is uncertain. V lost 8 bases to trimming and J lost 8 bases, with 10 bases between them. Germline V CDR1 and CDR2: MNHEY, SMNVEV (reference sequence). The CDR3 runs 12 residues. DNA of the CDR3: TGTGCCAGCCGACGGTACCATTCACCCCTCCACTTT. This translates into CASRRYHSPLHF.

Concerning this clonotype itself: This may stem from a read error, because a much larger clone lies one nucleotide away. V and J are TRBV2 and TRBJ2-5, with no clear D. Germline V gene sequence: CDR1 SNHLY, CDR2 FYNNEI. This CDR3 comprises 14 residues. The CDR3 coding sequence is TGTGTCAGCAGTTCCCCCCCAAACCAAGAGACCCAGTACTTC. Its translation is CVSSSPPNQETQYF.

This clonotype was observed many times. In nucleotides, the CDR3 is TGTGCCAGCAGCGTAGCGTTAGGGGTTGAAGCTTTCTTT. It codes for CASSVALGVEAFF. This sequence joins TRBV9 and TRBJ1-1, with D perhaps matching TRBD1 (5 bases). The length of the CDR3 is 13 residues. Between the trimmed V and J ends, which lost 0 bases and 7 bases, there was a span of 10 bases. The germline CDR1 and CDR2 sequences are SGDLS and YYNGEE.

Here the CDR3 reads CASSHPGVTGYTF. The CDR3 DNA reads as TGCGCCAGCAGCCACCCAGGGGTTACTGGCTACACCTTC. V and J are TRBV4-1 and TRBJ1-2; tentatively, D is TRBD1 (6 bases). This CDR3 is built from 13 residues. Deletions cut 3 bases from V and 7 bases from J, with 12 bases between. Looked up from germline, CDR1 is MGHRA and CDR2 is YSYEKL.

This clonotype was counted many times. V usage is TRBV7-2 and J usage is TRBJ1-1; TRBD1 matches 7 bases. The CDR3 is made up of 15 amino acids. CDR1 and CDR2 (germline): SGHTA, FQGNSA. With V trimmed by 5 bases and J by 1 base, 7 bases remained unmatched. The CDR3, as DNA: TGTGCCAGCAGCGTACGACAGGGATCGAACACTGAAGCTTTCTTT. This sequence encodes CASSVRQGSNTEAFF.

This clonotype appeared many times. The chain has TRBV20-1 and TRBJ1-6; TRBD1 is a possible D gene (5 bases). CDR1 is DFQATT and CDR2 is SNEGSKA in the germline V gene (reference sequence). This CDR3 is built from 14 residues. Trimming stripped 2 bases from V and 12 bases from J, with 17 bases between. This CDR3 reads CSARRGRPEGPLHF. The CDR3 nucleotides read TGCAGTGCTAGAAGGGGCCGGCCTGAGGGACCCCTCCACTTT.

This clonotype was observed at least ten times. The CDR3 nucleotides read TGTGCCAGCAGCTTAAACCCGACAGGGCTGAACTATGGCTACACCTTC. This codes for CASSLNPTGLNYGYTF. The V call is TRBV13, the J call TRBJ1-2; TRBD1 matches at 7 bases. The V segment lost 2 bases and the J segment 2 bases; nucleotides outside the gene matches: 8. CDR3 size: 16 residues. Germline lookup yields CDR1 PRHDT and CDR2 FYEKMQ (reference sequence).

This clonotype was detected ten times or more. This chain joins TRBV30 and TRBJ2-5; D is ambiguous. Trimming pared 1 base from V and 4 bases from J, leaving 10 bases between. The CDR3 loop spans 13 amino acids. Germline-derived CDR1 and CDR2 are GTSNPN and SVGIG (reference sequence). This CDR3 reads CAWSGPRGETQYF. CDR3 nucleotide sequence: TGTGCCTGGAGTGGGCCCCGAGGAGAGACCCAGTACTTC. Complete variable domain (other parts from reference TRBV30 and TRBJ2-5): SQTIHQWPATLVQPVGSPLSLECTVEGTSNPNLYWYRQAAGRGLQLLFYSVGIGQISSEVPQNLSASRPQDRQFILSSKKLLLSDSGFYLCAWSGPRGETQYFGPGTRLLVL.

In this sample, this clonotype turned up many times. CDR3 sequence reads: CASSTSEYSNQPQHF. The CDR3 nucleotides are TGTGCCAGTAGTACGTCAGAGTATAGCAATCAGCCCCAGCATTTT. The rearrangement uses TRBV19 and TRBJ1-5, with no clear D. Trimming cost V 4 bases and J 0 bases, with 10 bases left between them. Germline CDR1 reads LNHDA; CDR2 reads SQIVND (reference sequence). This CDR3 comprises 15 residues.